This T cell receptor (beta chain) derives from a study of T cells in localized non-small cell lung cancer. Clones were sequenced by immunoSEQ multiplex PCR, and TCRdb holds only the in-frame ones, with some missing. Here the sample spans 70,000 to 75,000 clones, 84% being singletons. CDR3 length: 10 residues. The V gene lost 7 bases and the J gene lost 2 bases, with 5 bases spanning the gap. Germline V gene sequence: CDR1 SQVTM, CDR2 ANQGSEA. Study-wide findings and caveats: Overall survival was longer when the density of T cells in the blood was higher. The greatest T cell clonality was found in uninvolved adjacent lung (higher than in tumor).

A few counts support this clone. Antigen specificity is unknown. The TCR sequence derives from a female donor of 60 years or more with stage I lung adenocarcinoma. The V and J genes are TRBV29-1 and TRBJ2-5; D not resolved. Sequences were derived from peripheral blood, sampled before any cancer treatment. The CDR3 loop reads CSGQQETQYF. CDR3 nucleotides: TGCAGCGGACAACAAGAGACCCAGTACTTC.